The 9 T cell receptor beta chains in this list originate from one sample, sequenced in a study of blood T cell repertoires in COVID-19 (dated by TCRdb to about 2020). Receptor libraries were prepared by the immunoSEQ multiplex PCR assay. Entries here come from immuneACCESS through TCRdb and include only in-frame sequences with V and J called. Some clones fail to appear in such tables; in the studies checked, an unresolved V gene covers under half of the shortfall, and the cause of the remainder is unknown. The sample data list 150,000 or so clones, and 70% to 90% of these were observed just once. The ten largest account for 10% to 15% of the sample. The source material was peripheral blood. The receptors shown here come from a man between 60 and 75 years old with active or convalescent COVID-19.

CDR3 sequence (DNA): TGTGCCAGCAGTTTAACAGGGGGCTGGGGAGAGACCCAGTACTTC. Translated: CASSLTGGWGETQYF. The rearrangement uses TRBV6-5 and TRBJ2-5; 9 bases map to TRBD1. The CDR3 totals 15 residues. Germline trimming cut 4 bases from V and 4 bases from J; bases unmatched to any gene: 7. Germline V CDR1 and CDR2: MNHEY, SVGAGI.

This chain connects TRBV5-1 to TRBJ1-1; D call uncertain. The germline V gene has CDR1 SGHRS and CDR2 YFSETQ. The V end lost 6 bases, the J end lost 4 bases, and 16 bases lay between the germline ends. The CDR3 sequence is 14 residues long. The CDR3 spells CASNPAQSGTEAFF. The CDR3 DNA follows: TGCGCCAGCAACCCTGCGCAATCGGGCACTGAAGCTTTCTTT.

For the CDR3, the DNA is TGCGCCAGCAGCCAAGCGGACAGGAGGTATGGAGGGGCCAACGTCCTGACTTTC. As protein: CASSQADRRYGGANVLTF. The genes are TRBV4-1 and TRBJ2-6, with TRBD1 matching 7 bases. From germline, CDR1 is MGHRA and CDR2 YSYEKL. J was trimmed by 4 bases and V by 1 base; bases with no gene match: 10. The CDR3 has 18 amino acids.

There are a few counts of this clone. The V gene is TRBV4-1, the J gene TRBJ2-3, with 7 bases fitting TRBD2. The CDR3 spans 14 residues. The germline V gene encodes CDR1 MGHRA and CDR2 YSYEKL. The V gene end was trimmed by 6 bases and the J gene end by 8 bases; junction bases not matched to a gene: 11. Here the CDR3 reads CASSGGLEVGTQYF. The CDR3 nucleotides read TGCGCCAGCAGTGGAGGACTAGAAGTCGGTACGCAGTATTTT.

J is TRBJ2-1 and V is TRBV10-3, with 9 bases matching TRBD2. Germline-derived CDR1 and CDR2 are ENHRY and SYGVKD. V shed 6 bases, J shed 3 bases, and the junction held 12 bases outside the gene matches. This CDR3 has 17 residues. CDR3 DNA sequence: TGTGCCATCAGGACAGGAGCGGGAGGCCGCAACTACAATGAGCAGTTCTTC. This sequence encodes CAIRTGAGGRNYNEQFF.

The V and J genes are TRBV9 and TRBJ2-3; D uncertain. CDR1 SGDLS and CDR2 YYNGEE come from the germline V gene. CDR3 length equals 15 residues. The germline V and J ends were trimmed by 0 bases and 4 bases, with 12 bases remaining between them. The CDR3, as DNA: TGTGCCAGCAGCGTAGCGGGTACGGCGGCAGATACGCAGTATTTT. Translation gives CASSVAGTAADTQYF.

Only one count was recorded for this clone. The chain recombines TRBV27 with TRBJ1-1; the D gene is possibly TRBD1 (6 bases). The V end lost 1 base, the J end lost 4 bases, and 19 bases lay between the germline ends. Germline V gives CDR1 MNHEY, CDR2 SMNVEV (reference sequence). The CDR3 length is 17 residues. The CDR3 protein is CASSLLGFAGVGTEAFF. In DNA, the CDR3 is TGTGCCAGCAGTTTATTAGGATTCGCAGGGGTCGGCACTGAAGCTTTCTTT.

The V call is TRBV5-4, the J call TRBJ1-1, with 8 bases aligning to TRBD1. Losses at the gene ends were 1 base for V and 4 bases for J; bases not matched to a gene: 9. This CDR3 contains 16 residues. Germline CDR1 is SGHNT and CDR2 is YYREEE (reference sequence). CDR3 protein: CASSLSLAGGITEAFF. As DNA, the CDR3 is TGTGCCAGCAGCTTGAGTCTGGCAGGGGGCATCACTGAAGCTTTCTTT.

For the CDR3, the DNA is TGTGCCAGCAGCTTGAATCTCCTAGCCTACGAGCAGTACTTC. Its protein product is CASSLNLLAYEQYF. The chain is built from TRBV5-4 and TRBJ2-7; D not resolved. There are 14 residues in the CDR3. Trimming cost V 1 base and J 2 bases, with 10 bases left between them. The V gene's germline CDR1 is SGHNT and CDR2 YYREEE (reference sequence).